One and the same sample provided the 27 T cell receptor beta chains below, sequenced in a study of T cell repertoires in cytomegalovirus infection (dated by TCRdb to about 2019). Sequencing relied on an Illumina HiSeq 1500. TCRdb passed the public sequencing reads through fastp at Q25 and MiXCR, retaining productive beta sequences. Entries that share a CDR3 protein sequence are merged under the most common genes and DNA. The sample table lists a few hundred thousand distinct CDR3 sequences, approximately 9.1% of them with a count of one. The ten largest clones capture approximately 16% of the sample. Sample: PBMCs. These receptor sequences come from a human donor in good health (CMV status not recorded). Some clones in this sample may be carry-over from other donors' samples.

Ten or more counts support this clonotype. This chain joins TRBV20-1 and TRBJ2-7; 11 bases agree with TRBD2. The V and J ends lost 2 bases and 3 bases, in that order; junction bases with no gene match: 9. This CDR3 comprises 16 residues. Per germline, CDR1 DFQATT and CDR2 SNEGSKA (reference sequence). CDR3 region: CSARPITSGSVYEQYF. The CDR3 nucleotides read TGCAGTGCTAGACCTATTACTAGCGGGAGTGTCTACGAGCAGTACTTC.

This clonotype showed up many times. This chain joins TRBV7-2 and TRBJ2-7; weak D call: TRBD2 (5 bases). V dropped 0 bases and J dropped 2 bases, with 11 bases sitting between them. The CDR3 has 15 amino acids. Germline-derived CDR1 and CDR2 are SGHTA and FQGNSA. The CDR3 DNA follows: TGTGCCAGCAGCTTAGCGAGGGATAGAGCCTACGAGCAGTACTTC. Amino acids: CASSLARDRAYEQYF.

This clonotype has at least ten counts. This chain connects TRBV6-5 to TRBJ2-5, with TRBD1 matching 7 bases. The CDR3 length is 16 residues. V was clipped by 5 bases and J by 3 bases; unmatched bases: 12. From germline, CDR1 is MNHEY and CDR2 SVGAGI. The CDR3 DNA reads as TGTGCCAGCAGTCGAAGACAGGGAAGACGGGAAGAGACCCAGTACTTC. This sequence encodes CASSRRQGRREETQYF.

The CDR3 bases are TGTGCCAGCAGCTTAGTTAAGGGGCCCTACGAGCAGTACTTC. This encodes CASSLVKGPYEQYF. The chain has TRBV7-9 and TRBJ2-7, with a weak D call TRBD1 (5 bases). Trimming pared 1 base from V and 2 bases from J, leaving 9 bases between. Germline loops: CDR1 SEHNR, CDR2 FQNEAQ (reference sequence). This CDR3 contains 14 residues.

This clonotype was recorded a few times. V is TRBV5-1 and J is TRBJ1-2; possibly TRBD1 for D (5 bases). The CDR3 is 15 amino acids. The V end was cut by 3 bases, the J end by 0 bases, with 12 bases between. The germline CDR1 and CDR2 sequences are SGHRS and YFSETQ. CDR3 loop: CASSYSGQANYGYTF. In nucleotides, the CDR3 is TGCGCCAGCAGCTACTCAGGGCAAGCTAACTATGGCTACACCTTC.

In its sample, this clonotype was seen a few times. V usage is TRBV7-9 and J usage is TRBJ1-5, with D uncertain. The CDR3 is made up of 13 amino acids. Looked up from germline, CDR1 is SEHNR and CDR2 is FQNEAQ (reference sequence). V was clipped by 4 bases and J by 6 bases, with 10 bases between them. The CDR3 is CASSSGGGQPQHF. DNA for the CDR3: TGTGCCAGCAGCTCAGGAGGTGGTCAGCCCCAGCATTTT.

The rearrangement joins TRBV20-1 to TRBJ1-2; D not certain. Trimming removed 1 base from V and 1 base from J, with 7 bases in between. This CDR3 spans 13 amino acids. Germline V gene sequence: CDR1 DFQATT, CDR2 SNEGSKA (reference sequence). CDR3 loop: CSARGDINYGYTF. The CDR3 DNA reads as TGCAGTGCTAGAGGAGACATTAACTATGGCTACACCTTC.

This chain links TRBV29-1 with TRBJ1-1, with D perhaps matching TRBD1 (5 bases). The V gene's germline CDR1 is SQVTM and CDR2 ANQGSEA. With 4 bases removed from V and 8 bases from J, the gap between germline ends came to 8 bases. There are 10 residues in the CDR3. CDR3 sequence: CSVVYREAFF. CDR3 in DNA: TGCAGCGTTGTATACAGGGAAGCTTTCTTT.

The rearrangement links TRBV7-2 to TRBJ1-3; 9 nucleotides align to TRBD1. The junction had 3 bases not matched to a gene; V was cut back by 8 bases and J by 4 bases. The germline CDR1 and CDR2 sequences are SGHTA and FQGNSA. This CDR3 spans 13 amino acids. CDR3 protein: CASSQGAGNTIYF. CDR3 nucleotides: TGTGCCAGCTCACAGGGGGCAGGAAACACCATATATTTT.

There are a few counts of this clonotype. J is TRBJ2-1 and V is TRBV7-3, with TRBD2 as a possible D gene (5 bases). The germline gives CDR1 SGHTA, CDR2 FQGTGA. Deletions cut 1 base from V and 4 bases from J, with 11 bases between. There are 15 residues in the CDR3. The DNA of the CDR3 is TGTGCCAGCAGCTTAATGGGTCGAGGGTACAATGAGCAGTTCTTC. Translation: CASSLMGRGYNEQFF.

This clonotype was counted between two and nine times. J is TRBJ2-6 and V is TRBV6-2 or TRBV6-3; unclear D gene. The CDR3 covers 13 residues. V shed 7 bases and J shed 0 bases, with 4 bases lying between them. The germline gives CDR1 MNHEY, CDR2 SVGEGT. The CDR3 protein is CASTPSGANVLTF. CDR3 DNA sequence: TGTGCCAGCACTCCCTCTGGGGCCAACGTCCTGACTTTC.

This clonotype was counted many times. The CDR3 loop is CASSQEGRLAGGSSYNEQFF. CDR3 sequence (DNA): TGTGCCAGCAGCCAAGAGGGGCGACTAGCGGGGGGTAGCTCCTACAATGAGCAGTTCTTC. The chain recombines TRBV14 with TRBJ2-1; 13 bases map to TRBD2. The germline gives CDR1 SGHDN, CDR2 FVKESK. Germline trimming cut 0 bases from V and 0 bases from J; bases unmatched to any gene: 8. The CDR3 is 20 amino acids.

V and J are TRBV20-1 and TRBJ1-1; D ambiguous. Germline CDR1 reads DFQATT; CDR2 reads SNEGSKA (reference sequence). This CDR3 comprises 14 residues. V was shortened by 6 bases and J by 3 bases, with 17 bases between the two germline ends. This chain's CDR3 is CSAHRSGRDTEAFF. For the CDR3, the DNA is TGCAGTGCCCACAGAAGCGGCCGAGACACTGAAGCTTTCTTT.

The chain joins TRBV6-2 or TRBV6-3 to TRBJ2-7, with D unresolved. The germline gives CDR1 MNHEY, CDR2 SVGEGT. Trimming left V 5 bases short and J 7 bases short, with 18 bases between. The CDR3 extends over 14 amino acids. CDR3 coding DNA: TGTGCCAGCAGTCAACTCCTGTCCCTGGGGGAGCAGTACTTC. This gives the protein CASSQLLSLGEQYF.

This clonotype was counted between two and nine times. The rearrangement links TRBV12-3 or TRBV12-4 to TRBJ1-5, with 11 nucleotides matching TRBD1. Trimming removed 6 bases from V and 2 bases from J; junction bases left unmatched: 12. The CDR3 is made up of 18 amino acids. The CDR3 reads CASSLAGTGGFRNQPQHF. The CDR3 DNA sequence: TGTGCCAGCAGCCTAGCCGGGACAGGGGGATTTCGCAATCAGCCCCAGCATTTT.

This clonotype was found many times. This sequence joins TRBV28 and TRBJ1-5; maybe TRBD1 (5 bases). The germline V and J ends were trimmed by 5 bases and 1 base, with 21 bases remaining between them. This CDR3 is built from 18 residues. Germline V gene lookup returns CDR1 MDHEN and CDR2 SYDVKM. The CDR3 is CASSLLRGAKESNQPQHF. The DNA for the CDR3 is TGTGCCAGCAGTCTTCTTAGGGGCGCCAAGGAAAGCAATCAGCCCCAGCATTTT.

This clonotype was detected ten times or more. The chain combines TRBV7-2 with TRBJ2-5, with D perhaps matching TRBD1 (6 bases). Germline V gene sequence: CDR1 SGHTA, CDR2 FQGNSA. V was trimmed by 0 bases and J by 4 bases, leaving 12 bases between them. This CDR3 contains 15 residues. The CDR3 loop is CASSLAAPRGETQYF. The CDR3 region has the DNA TGTGCCAGCAGCTTAGCGGCTCCCAGGGGAGAGACCCAGTACTTC.

CDR3 in amino acids: CASSQGLAVETQYF. As DNA, the CDR3 is TGCGCCAGCAGCCAAGGACTAGCGGTGGAGACCCAGTACTTC. V usage is TRBV4-3 and J usage is TRBJ2-5, with 9 positions matching TRBD2. V was clipped by 1 base and J by 5 bases; unmatched bases: 2. The CDR3 contains 14 residues. Germline V gene data show CDR1 as LGHNA and CDR2 as YSLEER.

This clonotype was counted many times. This chain connects TRBV7-9 to TRBJ2-5, with TRBD2 as a possible D gene (5 bases). The germline gives CDR1 SEHNR, CDR2 FQNEAQ (reference sequence). V shed 0 bases and J shed 5 bases, with 10 bases lying between them. The CDR3 is 14 amino acids. In DNA form, the CDR3 reads TGTGCCAGCAGCTTAGCGGTAGCGATGGAGACCCAGTACTTC. It codes for CASSLAVAMETQYF.

The table lists this clonotype with many counts. This chain joins TRBV7-2 and TRBJ2-7; 12 bases match TRBD1. CDR1 SGHTA and CDR2 FQGNSA come from the germline V gene. The ends lost 1 base at V and 0 bases at J; junction bases unmatched: 7. The CDR3 spans 18 residues. The CDR3 loop reads CASSLVGTGGLLSYEQYF. The CDR3 nucleotides read TGTGCCAGCAGCTTAGTCGGGACAGGGGGCTTACTCTCCTACGAGCAGTACTTC.

The table lists this clonotype with many counts. This chain connects TRBV11-2 to TRBJ1-3; D remains unclear. The CDR3 has 13 residues. Trimming pared 6 bases from V and 4 bases from J, leaving 10 bases between. Looked up from germline, CDR1 is SGHAT and CDR2 is FQNNGV. In DNA, the CDR3 is TGTGCCAGCAGAGGTTCGGGCGGAAACACCATATATTTT. Its translation is CASRGSGGNTIYF.

This clonotype has a count of ten or more. The chain links TRBV12-3 or TRBV12-4 to TRBJ1-5, with a possible D match to TRBD1 (5 bases). The CDR3 runs 15 residues. The ends were cut back, 0 bases at V and 4 bases at J, with 10 bases in the middle. The CDR3 reads CASSLARQLNQPQHF. Written as DNA, the CDR3 is TGTGCCAGCAGTTTAGCCCGACAGTTAAATCAGCCCCAGCATTTT.

This clonotype has at least ten counts. The rearrangement uses TRBV28 and TRBJ1-1, with D unclear. CDR1 is MDHEN, CDR2 SYDVKM, per germline. Trimming stripped 2 bases from V and 6 bases from J, with 7 bases between. This CDR3 has 12 amino acids. The CDR3 region is CASSLLRAEAFF. For the CDR3, the DNA is TGTGCCAGCAGTTTACTAAGGGCTGAAGCTTTCTTT.

This clonotype has at least ten counts. The rearrangement joins TRBV7-2 to TRBJ1-2, with D possibly TRBD1 on 5 matching bases. Germline V gene data show CDR1 as SGHTA and CDR2 as FQGNSA. The CDR3 is 13 amino acids. V was trimmed by 2 bases and J by 8 bases, leaving 12 bases between them. The CDR3 reads CASSLTRGVGYTF. CDR3 coding DNA: TGTGCCAGCAGCTTAACAAGGGGTGTAGGCTACACCTTC.

Worth noting for this clonotype: This could be a read error, since a much larger clone is one nucleotide away. V and J are TRBV5-6 and TRBJ2-5; 7 bases map to TRBD1. Per the germline V gene, CDR1 is SGHDT and CDR2 is YYEEEE. V shed 3 bases, J shed 5 bases, and the junction held 4 bases outside the gene matches. There are 13 residues in the CDR3. CDR3 amino acids: CASSSGQWETQYF. The CDR3 nucleotides are TGTGCCAGCAGCTCGGGACAGTGGGAGACCCAGTACTTC.

This clonotype came up a few times. The chain is built from TRBV12-3 or TRBV12-4 and TRBJ2-5; 7 bases agree with TRBD2. The CDR3 contains 15 residues. The V segment lost 6 bases and the J segment 1 base; nucleotides outside the gene matches: 8. The CDR3 loop reads CASSLGREGQETQYF. CDR3 DNA sequence: TGTGCCAGCAGCCTGGGGAGGGAAGGCCAAGAGACCCAGTACTTC.

This clonotype was seen repeatedly, ten times or more. This rearrangement joins TRBV7-2 to TRBJ2-5; 7 nucleotides align to TRBD2. The V gene end was trimmed by 0 bases and the J gene end by 4 bases; junction bases not matched to a gene: 11. The germline V gene encodes CDR1 SGHTA and CDR2 FQGNSA. There are 17 residues in the CDR3. CDR3 region: CASSLALLAGERETQYF. Written as DNA, the CDR3 is TGTGCCAGCAGCTTAGCTCTCTTGGCGGGAGAAAGAGAGACCCAGTACTTC.